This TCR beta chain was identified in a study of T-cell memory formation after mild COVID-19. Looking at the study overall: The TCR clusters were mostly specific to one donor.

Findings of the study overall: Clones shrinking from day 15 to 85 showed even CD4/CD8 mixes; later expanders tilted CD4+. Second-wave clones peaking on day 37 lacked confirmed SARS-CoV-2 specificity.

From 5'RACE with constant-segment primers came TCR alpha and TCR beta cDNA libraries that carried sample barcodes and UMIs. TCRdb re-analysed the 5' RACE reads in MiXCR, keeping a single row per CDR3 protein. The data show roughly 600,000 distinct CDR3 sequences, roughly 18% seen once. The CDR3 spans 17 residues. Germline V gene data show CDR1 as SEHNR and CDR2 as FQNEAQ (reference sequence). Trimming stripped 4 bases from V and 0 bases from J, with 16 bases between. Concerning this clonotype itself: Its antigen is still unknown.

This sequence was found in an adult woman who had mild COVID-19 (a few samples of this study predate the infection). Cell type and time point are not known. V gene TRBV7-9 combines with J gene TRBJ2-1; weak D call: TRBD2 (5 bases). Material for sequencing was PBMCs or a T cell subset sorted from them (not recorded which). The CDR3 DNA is TGTGCCAGCAGCTCGCTCGGAGCGGCCAGCTCCTACAATGAGCAGTTCTTC. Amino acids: CASSSLGAASSYNEQFF.